The clone carrying this TCR beta chain was detected only a few times. This sample was included in a study of T-cell reconstitution after alpha-beta-depleted transplantation in children. The ends were cut back, 1 base at V and 7 bases at J, with 4 bases in the middle. The CDR3 extends over 12 amino acids. Germline lookup yields CDR1 LGHDT and CDR2 YNNKEL (reference sequence). Unique molecular identifiers tagged the TCRbeta library. TCRdb re-derived calls from the PCR reads in MiXCR, one entry per CDR3 protein. The data show about 610,000 distinct CDR3 sequences, with 10% seen just once and less than 5% held by the top ten.

This TCR came from a human donor who donated a stem cell graft to a child with acute myeloid leukemia. V is TRBV3-1 and J is TRBJ2-2, with D uncertain. This specimen was PBMCs from the stem cell graft donor, taken from the stem cell graft. The CDR3, as DNA: TGTGCCAGCAGCCAAGGGGACGGGGAGCTGTTTTTT. This encodes CASSQGDGELFF.